The 10 T cell receptor beta chains reported below all come from one sample, sequenced in a study of blood T cell repertoires in COVID-19. The protocol was immunoSEQ multiplex PCR, while the TCRdb copy is restricted to in-frame clones and leaves out a portion. Here the sample spans 20,000 or so clones, 75% to 90% being singletons. Sequencing was performed on peripheral blood. Source of these receptors: a human donor in a cohort sampled during active COVID-19.

The chain recombines TRBV5-4 with TRBJ2-7; the D gene is possibly TRBD1 (5 bases). V was cut by 5 bases and J by 3 bases, with 12 bases left in between. Per germline, CDR1 SGHNT and CDR2 YYREEE (reference sequence). The CDR3 is 13 residues long. For the CDR3, the DNA is TGTGCCAGCAGGGAAAAGGGGCGCTACGAGCAGTACTTC. Its protein is CASREKGRYEQYF. Drawing the rest from reference TRBV5-4 and TRBJ2-7, the complete variable domain is ETGVTQSPTHLIKTRGQQVTLRCSSQSGHNTVSWYQQALGQGPQFIFQYYREEENGRGNFPPRFSGLQFPNYSSELNVNALELDDSALYLCASREKGRYEQYFGPGTRLTVT.

This clone was recorded once. The chain couples TRBV6-1 to TRBJ1-1, with TRBD1 matching over 12 bases. CDR3 length equals 16 residues. The V gene end was trimmed by 4 bases and the J gene end by 1 base; junction bases not matched to a gene: 4. Germline V gives CDR1 MNHNS, CDR2 SASEGT. CDR3 loop: CASSGGTGGQNTEAFF. As DNA, the CDR3 is TGTGCCAGCAGTGGCGGGACAGGGGGCCAGAACACTGAAGCTTTCTTT.

V is TRBV7-9 and J is TRBJ1-1, with D unclear. CDR3 length: 13 amino acids. CDR1 is SEHNR, CDR2 FQNEAQ, per germline (reference sequence). Trimming took 1 base from V and 0 from J, leaving 3 bases between them. The CDR3 protein is CASSLDMNTEAFF. CDR3 nucleotides: TGTGCCAGCAGCTTAGATATGAACACTGAAGCTTTCTTT.

The CDR3 DNA follows: TGTGCCAGCAGTTTTGCGGGAGCGCTCGGTCAGCCCCAGCATTTT. Translation gives CASSFAGALGQPQHF. The gene calls are TRBV27 and TRBJ1-5; unclear D gene. The CDR3 loop spans 15 amino acids. Germline V gene lookup returns CDR1 MNHEY and CDR2 SMNVEV (reference sequence). The V and J ends lost 3 bases and 6 bases respectively, with 15 bases between them.

V and J are TRBV7-9 and TRBJ2-5, with D possibly TRBD2 on 5 matching bases. Deletions cut 5 bases from V and 5 bases from J, with 9 bases between. CDR1 and CDR2 from the germline V gene are SEHNR and FQNEAQ (reference sequence). The CDR3 loop spans 12 amino acids. CDR3 sequence: CASSPSGETQYF. CDR3 DNA sequence: TGTGCCAGCAGCCCCTCGGGGGAGACCCAGTACTTC.

This sequence joins TRBV10-3 and TRBJ2-2; D ambiguous. The CDR3 covers 14 residues. Germline V gene sequence: CDR1 ENHRY, CDR2 SYGVKD. V gave up 2 bases and J gave up 6 bases, with 10 bases separating them. In DNA, the CDR3 is TGTGCCATCAGTGAGGATACATCCGCCGGGGAGCTGTTTTTT. It is translated as CAISEDTSAGELFF.

This rearrangement joins TRBV28 to TRBJ2-5, with 7 bases identical to TRBD1. V shed 3 bases, J shed 5 bases, and the junction held 9 bases outside the gene matches. The germline V gene has CDR1 MDHEN and CDR2 SYDVKM. The CDR3 has 15 amino acids. The CDR3, as DNA: TGTGCCAGCAGTTTCCCCATTACAGGGGTGGAGACCCAGTACTTC. Its translation is CASSFPITGVETQYF.

The chain recombines TRBV7-3 with TRBJ1-4; no definite D call. Germline V gene lookup returns CDR1 SGHTA and CDR2 FQGTGA. There are 13 residues in the CDR3. The V gene lost 4 bases and the J gene lost 8 bases, with 11 bases spanning the gap. The CDR3 reads CASSWAAGEKLFF. Written as DNA, the CDR3 is TGTGCCAGCAGCTGGGCGGCGGGGGAAAAACTGTTTTTT.

The chain joins TRBV5-1 to TRBJ2-1, with D perhaps matching TRBD1 (6 bases). The CDR3 is 13 residues long. In germline, CDR1 is SGHRS, CDR2 YFSETQ. The V end was cut by 4 bases, the J end by 8 bases, with 13 bases between. CDR3 in amino acids: CASSQGPYDEQFF. The CDR3 DNA reads TGCGCCAGCAGCCAGGGGCCCTATGATGAGCAGTTCTTC.

This chain links TRBV4-1 with TRBJ1-4; possibly TRBD1 for D (5 bases). Germline CDR1 MGHRA, CDR2 YSYEKL. The ends were cut back, 2 bases at V and 0 bases at J, with 16 bases in the middle. The CDR3 extends over 18 amino acids. The DNA of the CDR3 is TGCGCCAGCAGCCAATGGTGGGGCTCAGGGACAACTAATGAAAAACTGTTTTTT. Translating it yields CASSQWWGSGTTNEKLFF.